These 12 T cell receptor beta chains originate from one sample sequenced in a study of blood T cell repertoires in COVID-19. Using immunoSEQ multiplex PCR, the repertoire was profiled, and TCRdb retains in-frame clones only, with some absent. The sample includes some 100,000 clones, approximately 86% of them seen just once. The sample consisted of peripheral blood. The receptors here all came from a woman in her fifties or sixties with acute or convalescent COVID-19.

This clone was counted a single time. The V and J genes are TRBV9 and TRBJ1-1, with 8 bases fitting TRBD1. Germline CDR1 and CDR2: SGDLS and YYNGEE. With V trimmed by 0 bases and J by 3 bases, 10 bases remained unmatched. The CDR3 contains 17 residues. The CDR3 DNA follows: TGTGCCAGCAGCGTAGTTGGCAGGGGGCCGGGAGACACTGAAGCTTTCTTT. Its translation is CASSVVGRGPGDTEAFF.

As for this clone: A junction end diverges from the germline sequence, so it may reflect a read error. In DNA, the CDR3 is TGTGCCAGCAGTTCAGGAATGGGACAGGGCTGCACCTTC. As protein: CASSSGMGQGCTF. This rearrangement joins TRBV6-6 to TRBJ1-2; 9 bases are a match to TRBD1. The CDR3 runs 13 residues. Germline CDR1 MNHNY, CDR2 SVGAGI (reference sequence).

The chain links TRBV19 to TRBJ2-1; 15 nucleotides agree with TRBD2. The junction had 5 bases not matched to a gene; V was cut back by 10 bases and J by 7 bases. CDR1 and CDR2 from the germline V gene are LNHDA and SQIVND (reference sequence). The CDR3 consists of 14 residues. The CDR3 loop is CATSGTSGRNEQFF. CDR3 nucleotide sequence: TGTGCCACCTCCGGGACTAGCGGGAGGAATGAGCAGTTCTTC.

This rearrangement joins TRBV3-1 (or the pseudogene TRBV3-2) to TRBJ1-6; no reliable D call. There are 16 residues in the CDR3. Looked up from germline, CDR1 is LGHDT and CDR2 is YNNKEL (reference sequence). With 0 bases removed from V and 9 bases from J, the gap between germline ends came to 15 bases. The DNA for the CDR3 is TGTGCCAGCAGCCAAGATTGGCCGGGTGGCTTTTCACCCCTCCACTTT. Translated: CASSQDWPGGFSPLHF.

Concerning this clone itself: The junction does not match germline at one end; this may be a read error. The V gene is TRBV7-7, the J gene TRBJ2-2; 7 nucleotides align to TRBD1. Germline CDR1 is SSHAT and CDR2 is FNYEAQ (reference sequence). This CDR3 has 15 residues. Written as DNA, the CDR3 is TGTGCTAGCAGCTTAGCGACAGGGAGCACCGGGGAGCTGTTTTTT. Its protein product is CASSLATGSTGELFF. Variable domain in full (rest from reference TRBV7-7 and TRBJ2-2): GAGVSQSPRYKVTKRGQDVTLRCDPISSHATLYWYQQALGQGPEFLTYFNYEAQPDKSGLPSDRFSAERPEGSISTLTIQRTEQRDSAMYRCASSLATGSTGELFFGEGSRLTVL.

This clone occurred once. The rearrangement joins TRBV7-9 to TRBJ1-3, with D hard to call. From germline, CDR1 is SEHNR and CDR2 FQNEAQ (reference sequence). The V and J ends lost 5 bases and 4 bases respectively, with 3 bases between them. This CDR3 has 11 amino acids. CDR3 DNA: TGTGCCAGCAGCCGGGGAAACACCATATATTTT. Protein: CASSRGNTIYF.

CDR3 DNA sequence: TGTGCCAGCAGCGAAGGGGGACTAGCGGTGGATGAGCAGTTCTTC. As protein: CASSEGGLAVDEQFF. This chain uses TRBV9 with TRBJ2-1, with 11 bases matching TRBD2. The V segment lost 3 bases and the J segment 8 bases; nucleotides outside the gene matches: 7. Germline lookup yields CDR1 SGDLS and CDR2 YYNGEE. This CDR3 comprises 15 residues. The full variable domain, in which reference TRBV9 and TRBJ2-1 provide the parts outside the CDR3, is DSGVTQTPKHLITATGQRVTLRCSPRSGDLSVYWYQQSLDQGLQFLIQYYNGEERAKGNILERFSAQQFPDLHSELNLSSLELGDSALYFCASSEGGLAVDEQFFGPGTRLTVL.

This chain connects TRBV5-4 to TRBJ2-1, with 9 bases aligning to TRBD2. Germline V CDR1 and CDR2: SGHNT, YYREEE (reference sequence). This CDR3 has 15 residues. V trimming: 4 bases; J trimming: 4 bases; junction bases outside the gene matches: 6. CDR3 loop: CASSQVAGDYNEQFF. In DNA form, the CDR3 reads TGTGCCAGCAGCCAGGTAGCGGGAGATTACAATGAGCAGTTCTTC. Looking up the rest from reference TRBV5-4 and TRBJ2-1 gives the full variable domain: ETGVTQSPTHLIKTRGQQVTLRCSSQSGHNTVSWYQQALGQGPQFIFQYYREEENGRGNFPPRFSGLQFPNYSSELNVNALELDDSALYLCASSQVAGDYNEQFFGPGTRLTVL.

The chain couples TRBV6-1 to TRBJ2-2; a possible D gene is TRBD1 (6 bases). This CDR3 is built from 16 residues. V lost 3 bases and J 8 bases, leaving 19 bases between the germline ends. CDR1 is MNHNS, CDR2 SASEGT, per germline. CDR3 DNA sequence: TGTGCCAGCAGTGATGGTGGCTCCTACAGGGAAGGGGAGCTGTTTTTT. This sequence encodes CASSDGGSYREGELFF.

The genes are TRBV28 and TRBJ2-7, with TRBD1 as a possible D gene (5 bases). V was pared by 5 bases and J by 2 bases, with 13 bases between. The CDR3 has 14 residues. Germline V gives CDR1 MDHEN, CDR2 SYDVKM. CDR3 region: CASSPADSAYEQYF. CDR3 in DNA: TGTGCCAGCAGTCCCGCCGACAGTGCCTACGAGCAGTACTTC.

Remarks on this clone: Other DNA sequences from this sample encode an identical CDR3 as well. The rearrangement links TRBV28 to TRBJ2-1, with D unclear. V lost 3 bases, J lost 0 bases, and 9 bases lay in between. CDR1 MDHEN and CDR2 SYDVKM come from the germline V gene. There are 15 residues in the CDR3. The CDR3 protein is CASSFGGSSYNEQFF. CDR3 DNA sequence: TGTGCCAGCAGTTTCGGCGGTAGCTCCTACAATGAGCAGTTCTTC.

The rearrangement links TRBV3-1 (or the pseudogene TRBV3-2) to TRBJ1-2, with 8 bases lining up with TRBD1. CDR3 size: 14 residues. Per germline, CDR1 LGHDT and CDR2 YNNKEL (reference sequence). Trimming at V came to 1 base and at J to 4 bases, leaving 2 bases not matched to a gene. CDR3 sequence (DNA): TGTGCCAGCAGCCAAGGACAGGGGCTCTATGGCTACACCTTC. Its protein is CASSQGQGLYGYTF.